This TCR beta chain was sequenced in a study of blood T cell repertoires in COVID-19. Background on the study: Samples taken during acute and convalescent COVID-19 were collected in the United States, Italy and Spain.

CDR1 is SGHAT and CDR2 is FQNNGV in the germline V gene. The CDR3 is 16 residues long. With V trimmed by 4 bases and J by 4 bases, 7 bases remained unmatched. Assignments of participants to cohorts depended upon their own reported clinical history. Study processing details: How many nucleated cells were present was estimated from reference gene primer amplification. TCRdb keeps only in-frame clones here, not all; method: immunoSEQ multiplex PCR. V, J and clone size are those of that table, while D and trimming were read from the DNA. The data show about 310,000 clones, with 85% to 90% seen just once and 3.5% to 5% held by the top ten.

The gene calls are TRBV11-2 and TRBJ2-6; 7 bases line up with TRBD1. The sequence was collected from a woman between 18 and 30 years old with acute COVID-19. Sequencing used PBMCs or T cells enriched from blood (not recorded which). The CDR3: CASSSLQGTGANVLTF. In DNA form, the CDR3 reads TGTGCCAGCAGCTCATTACAGGGGACGGGGGCCAACGTCCTGACTTTC.